Included here is one T cell receptor (beta chain) sequence, with context. Per the authors' pipeline: It was from reference gene primer amplification that nucleated cell counts were estimated. The protocol was immunoSEQ multiplex PCR, while the TCRdb copy is restricted to in-frame clones and leaves out a portion. V, J and clone size derive from that table, while D and trimming were established from the DNA sequence. Of fewer than 350,000 clones in the sample, under 90% were seen once. This specimen belongs to a study of blood T cell repertoires in COVID-19. Overall study: COVID-19 samples from acute and convalescent phases originated in the United States, Italy and Spain. PBMCs, B-cell-depleted T cells, or T cells provided the cDNA or gDNA that made up the material.

CDR3 size: 14 residues. Per the germline V gene, CDR1 is MNHEY and CDR2 is SVGEGT. J was trimmed by 7 bases and V by 6 bases; bases with no gene match: 9. The TCR sequence derives from a man aged 55 to 70 who had recovered from COVID-19. The sequenced sample consisted of PBMCs or T cells enriched from blood (not recorded which). This chain links TRBV6-2 or TRBV6-3 with TRBJ1-2; 9 nucleotides match TRBD1. This CDR3 reads CASRPTGGGGGYTF. CDR3 nucleotides: TGTGCCAGCAGACCTACAGGGGGCGGTGGTGGCTACACCTTC.